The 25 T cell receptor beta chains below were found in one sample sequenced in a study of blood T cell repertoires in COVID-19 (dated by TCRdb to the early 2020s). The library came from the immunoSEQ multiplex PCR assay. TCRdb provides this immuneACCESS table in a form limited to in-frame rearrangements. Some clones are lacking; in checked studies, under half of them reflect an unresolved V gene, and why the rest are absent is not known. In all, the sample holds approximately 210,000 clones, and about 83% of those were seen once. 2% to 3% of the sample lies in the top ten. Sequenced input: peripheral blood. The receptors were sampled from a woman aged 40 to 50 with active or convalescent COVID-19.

CDR3 residues: CASRYREQGDSPLHF. The CDR3 nucleotides are TGTGCCAGCAGATATAGGGAACAGGGAGATTCACCCCTCCACTTT. The chain joins TRBV25-1 to TRBJ1-6, with D perhaps matching TRBD1 (6 bases). Trimming took off 6 bases at V and 8 bases at J, with 17 bases between the two ends. This CDR3 is built from 15 residues. Per the germline V gene, CDR1 is MGHDK and CDR2 is SYGVNS.

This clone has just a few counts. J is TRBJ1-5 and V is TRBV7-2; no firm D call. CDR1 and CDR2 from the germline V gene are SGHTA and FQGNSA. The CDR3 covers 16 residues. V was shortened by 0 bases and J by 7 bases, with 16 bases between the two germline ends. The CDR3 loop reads CASSLAAGQFGQPQHF. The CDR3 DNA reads TGTGCCAGCAGCTTAGCGGCAGGTCAATTCGGACAGCCCCAGCATTTT.

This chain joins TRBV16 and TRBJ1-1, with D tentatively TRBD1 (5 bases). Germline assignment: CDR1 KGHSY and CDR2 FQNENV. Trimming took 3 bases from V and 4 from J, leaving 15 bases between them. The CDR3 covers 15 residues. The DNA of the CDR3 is TGTGCCAGCAGCCAGGGACCCTGGGGAGGCACTGAAGCTTTCTTT. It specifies CASSQGPWGGTEAFF.

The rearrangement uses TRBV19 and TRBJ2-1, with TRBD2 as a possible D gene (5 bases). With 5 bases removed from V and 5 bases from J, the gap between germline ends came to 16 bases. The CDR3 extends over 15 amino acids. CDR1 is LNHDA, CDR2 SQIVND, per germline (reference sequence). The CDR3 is CASSPHSGLHNEQFF. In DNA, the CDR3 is TGTGCCAGTAGTCCCCACAGCGGCCTCCACAATGAGCAGTTCTTC.

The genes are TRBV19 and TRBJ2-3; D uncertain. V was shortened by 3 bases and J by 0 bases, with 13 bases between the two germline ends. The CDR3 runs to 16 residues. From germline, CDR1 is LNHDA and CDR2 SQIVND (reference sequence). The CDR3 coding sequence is TGTGCCAGTAGTATGCGTGGGCAGCCGAGCACAGATACGCAGTATTTT. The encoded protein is CASSMRGQPSTDTQYF.

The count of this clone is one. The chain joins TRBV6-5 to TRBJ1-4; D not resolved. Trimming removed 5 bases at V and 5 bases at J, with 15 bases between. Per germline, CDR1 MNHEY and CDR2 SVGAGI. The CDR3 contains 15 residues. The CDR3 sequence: CASSRSRGENEKLFF. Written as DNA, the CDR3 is TGTGCCAGCAGTCGGAGCCGGGGAGAAAATGAAAAACTGTTTTTT.

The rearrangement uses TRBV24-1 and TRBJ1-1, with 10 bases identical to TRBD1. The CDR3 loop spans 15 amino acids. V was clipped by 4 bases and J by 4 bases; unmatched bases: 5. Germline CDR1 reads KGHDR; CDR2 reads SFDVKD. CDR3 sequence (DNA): TGTGCCACCAGTGACGGACAGGGGGTGGGCACTGAAGCTTTCTTT. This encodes CATSDGQGVGTEAFF.

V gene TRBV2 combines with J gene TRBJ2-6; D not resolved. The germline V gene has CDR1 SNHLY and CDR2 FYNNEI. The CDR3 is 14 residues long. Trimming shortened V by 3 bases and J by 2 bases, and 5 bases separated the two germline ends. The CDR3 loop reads CASSDLPGANVLTF. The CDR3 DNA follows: TGTGCCAGCAGTGACCTCCCTGGGGCCAACGTCCTGACTTTC. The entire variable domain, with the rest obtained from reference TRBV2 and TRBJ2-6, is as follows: EPEVTQTPSHQVTQMGQEVILRCVPISNHLYFYWYRQILGQKVEFLVSFYNNEISEKSEIFDDQFSVERPDGSNFTLKIRSTKLEDSAMYFCASSDLPGANVLTFGAGSRLTVL.

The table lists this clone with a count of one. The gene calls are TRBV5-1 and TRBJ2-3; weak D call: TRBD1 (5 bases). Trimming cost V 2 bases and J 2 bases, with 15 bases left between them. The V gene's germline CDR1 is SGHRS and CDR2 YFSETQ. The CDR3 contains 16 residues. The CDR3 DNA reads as TGCGCCAGCAGCTTAGGGGCGGAGTGGGCCACAGATACGCAGTATTTT. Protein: CASSLGAEWATDTQYF.

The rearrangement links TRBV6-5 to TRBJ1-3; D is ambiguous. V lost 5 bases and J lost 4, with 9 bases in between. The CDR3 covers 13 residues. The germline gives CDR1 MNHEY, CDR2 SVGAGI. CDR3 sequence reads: CASSPFPGNTIYF. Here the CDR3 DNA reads TGTGCCAGCAGTCCCTTCCCCGGAAACACCATATATTTT.

The CDR3 bases are TGTGCCGGCGGGGTATACAATCAGCCCCAGCATTTT. It yields the protein CAGGVYNQPQHF. The chain links TRBV30 to TRBJ1-5; no reliable D call. V was pared by 8 bases and J by 3 bases, with 11 bases between. CDR3 length equals 12 residues. Germline V lookup: CDR1 GTSNPN, CDR2 SVGIG (reference sequence).

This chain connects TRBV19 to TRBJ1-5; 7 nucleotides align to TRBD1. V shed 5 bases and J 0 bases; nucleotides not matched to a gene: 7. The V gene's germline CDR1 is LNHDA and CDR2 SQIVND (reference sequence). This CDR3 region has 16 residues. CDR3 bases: TGTGCCAGTAGTGGCCTGGGGACAGATAGCAATCAGCCCCAGCATTTT. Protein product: CASSGLGTDSNQPQHF.

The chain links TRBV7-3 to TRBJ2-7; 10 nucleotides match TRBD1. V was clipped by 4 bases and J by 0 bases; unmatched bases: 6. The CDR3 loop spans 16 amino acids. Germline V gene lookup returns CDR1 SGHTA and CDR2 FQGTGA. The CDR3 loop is CASSSLTGGYSYEQYF. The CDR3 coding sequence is TGTGCCAGCAGCTCACTGACAGGGGGCTACTCCTACGAGCAGTACTTC.

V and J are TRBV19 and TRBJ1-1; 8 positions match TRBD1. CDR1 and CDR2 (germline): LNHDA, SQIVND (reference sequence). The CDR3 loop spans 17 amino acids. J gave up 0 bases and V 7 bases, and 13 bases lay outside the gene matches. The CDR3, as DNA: TGTGCCAGTACCACTGGCCGGACAGGGTGGATGAACACTGAAGCTTTCTTT. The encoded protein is CASTTGRTGWMNTEAFF.

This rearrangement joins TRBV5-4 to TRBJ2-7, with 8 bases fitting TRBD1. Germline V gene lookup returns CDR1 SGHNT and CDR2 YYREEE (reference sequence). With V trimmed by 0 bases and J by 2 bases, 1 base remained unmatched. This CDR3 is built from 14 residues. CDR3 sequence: CASSLEQGAYEQYF. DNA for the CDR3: TGTGCCAGCAGCTTGGAACAGGGGGCCTACGAGCAGTACTTC. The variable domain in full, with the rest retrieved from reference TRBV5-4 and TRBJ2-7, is ETGVTQSPTHLIKTRGQQVTLRCSSQSGHNTVSWYQQALGQGPQFIFQYYREEENGRGNFPPRFSGLQFPNYSSELNVNALELDDSALYLCASSLEQGAYEQYFGPGTRLTVT.

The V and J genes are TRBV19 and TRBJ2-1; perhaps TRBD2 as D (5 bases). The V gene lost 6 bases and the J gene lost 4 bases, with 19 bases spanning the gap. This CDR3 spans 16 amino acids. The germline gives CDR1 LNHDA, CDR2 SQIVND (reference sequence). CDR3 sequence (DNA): TGTGCCAGTAGCACCCGCACCCCGTCGGGATACAATGAGCAGTTCTTC. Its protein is CASSTRTPSGYNEQFF.

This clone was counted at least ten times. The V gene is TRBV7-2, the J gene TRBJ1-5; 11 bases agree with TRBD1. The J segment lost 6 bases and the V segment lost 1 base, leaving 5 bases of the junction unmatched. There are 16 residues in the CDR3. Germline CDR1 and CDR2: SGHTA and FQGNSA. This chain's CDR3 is CASSLGGGQGGQPQHF. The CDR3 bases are TGTGCCAGCAGCTTAGGAGGGGGACAGGGGGGTCAGCCCCAGCATTTT.

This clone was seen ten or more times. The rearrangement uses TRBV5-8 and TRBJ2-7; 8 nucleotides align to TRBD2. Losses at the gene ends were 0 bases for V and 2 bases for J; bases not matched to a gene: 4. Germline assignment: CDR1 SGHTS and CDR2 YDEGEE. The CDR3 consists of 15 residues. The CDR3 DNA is TGTGCCAGCAGCTTGGCGGGGGGGACCACCTACGAGCAGTACTTC. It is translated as CASSLAGGTTYEQYF.

CDR3 residues: CASSIRGQGWITDTQYF. The DNA of the CDR3 is TGTGCCAGTAGTATAAGGGGACAGGGCTGGATCACAGATACGCAGTATTTT. This rearrangement joins TRBV19 to TRBJ2-3; TRBD1 matches at 9 bases. CDR3 size: 17 residues. The germline V gene has CDR1 LNHDA and CDR2 SQIVND (reference sequence). Germline trimming cut 2 bases from V and 2 bases from J; bases unmatched to any gene: 8.

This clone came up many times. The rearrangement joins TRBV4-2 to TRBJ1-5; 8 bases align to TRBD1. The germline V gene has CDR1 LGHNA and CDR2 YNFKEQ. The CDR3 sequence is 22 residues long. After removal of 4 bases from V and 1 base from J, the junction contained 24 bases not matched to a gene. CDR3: CASSPTIRQGQGGSGSNQPQHF. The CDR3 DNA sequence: TGTGCCAGCAGCCCCACCATTCGCCAAGGACAGGGAGGTAGTGGGAGCAATCAGCCCCAGCATTTT.

CDR3 bases: TGTGCCAGCAGCTTAGAAGGGGCTGGCTACACCTTC. This translates into CASSLEGAGYTF. J is TRBJ1-2 and V is TRBV7-9; weak D call: TRBD1 (5 bases). This CDR3 contains 12 residues. The V and J ends lost 1 base and 7 bases respectively, with 7 bases between them. Germline V gives CDR1 SEHNR, CDR2 FQNEAQ (reference sequence).

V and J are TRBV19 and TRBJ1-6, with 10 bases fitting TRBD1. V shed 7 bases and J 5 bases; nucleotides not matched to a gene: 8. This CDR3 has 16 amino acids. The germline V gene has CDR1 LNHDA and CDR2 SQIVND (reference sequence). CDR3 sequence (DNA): TGTGCCAGTAACGGTCCGGGACAGGGGAATAATTCACCCCTCCACTTT. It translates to CASNGPGQGNNSPLHF.

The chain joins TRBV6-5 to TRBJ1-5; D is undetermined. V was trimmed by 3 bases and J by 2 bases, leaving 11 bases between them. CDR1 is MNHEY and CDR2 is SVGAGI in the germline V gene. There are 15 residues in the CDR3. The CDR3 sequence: CASSYSFRGNQPQHF. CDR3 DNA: TGTGCCAGCAGTTATAGCTTCCGGGGCAATCAGCCCCAGCATTTT.

The chain's CDR3 is CASSLTRLGRRTLHTGELFF. The CDR3 nucleotides read TGTGCCAGCAGCTTAACCCGATTGGGTCGGAGGACTCTTCACACCGGGGAGCTGTTTTTT. The chain has TRBV7-6 and TRBJ2-2; possible D gene TRBD2, 5 bases. Trimming cost V 2 bases and J 3 bases, with 25 bases left between them. From germline, CDR1 is SGHVS and CDR2 FNYEAQ. The CDR3 extends over 20 amino acids.

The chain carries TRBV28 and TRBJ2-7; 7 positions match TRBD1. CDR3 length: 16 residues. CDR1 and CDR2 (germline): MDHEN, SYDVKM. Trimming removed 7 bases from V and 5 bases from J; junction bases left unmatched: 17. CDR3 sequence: CASTAPPGGVDDEQYF. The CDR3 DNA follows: TGTGCCAGCACCGCCCCCCCAGGGGGAGTTGACGACGAGCAGTACTTC.